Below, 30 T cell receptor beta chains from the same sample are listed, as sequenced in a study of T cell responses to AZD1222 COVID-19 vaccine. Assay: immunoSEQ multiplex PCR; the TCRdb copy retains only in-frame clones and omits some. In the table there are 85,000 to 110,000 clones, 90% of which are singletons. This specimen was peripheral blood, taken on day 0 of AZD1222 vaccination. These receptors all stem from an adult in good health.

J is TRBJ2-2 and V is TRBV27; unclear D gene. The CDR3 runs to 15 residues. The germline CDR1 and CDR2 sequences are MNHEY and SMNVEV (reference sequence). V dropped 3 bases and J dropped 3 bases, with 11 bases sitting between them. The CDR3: CASSFRLDYTGELFF. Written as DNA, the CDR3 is TGTGCCAGCAGTTTTAGGCTAGATTACACCGGGGAGCTGTTTTTT.

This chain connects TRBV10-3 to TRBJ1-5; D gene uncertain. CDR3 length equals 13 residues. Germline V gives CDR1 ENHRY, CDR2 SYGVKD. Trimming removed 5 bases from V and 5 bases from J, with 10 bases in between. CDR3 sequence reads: CAISPGIDQPQHF. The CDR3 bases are TGTGCCATCAGTCCGGGGATCGATCAGCCCCAGCATTTT.

The CDR3 coding sequence is TGTGCCAGCAGCTTAAACAGGGTTACTAATGAAAAACTGTTTTTT. It is translated as CASSLNRVTNEKLFF. The gene calls are TRBV7-9 and TRBJ1-4; TRBD1 is a possible D gene (6 bases). Per the germline V gene, CDR1 is SEHNR and CDR2 is FQNEAQ (reference sequence). The CDR3 contains 15 residues. Trimming removed 2 bases at V and 2 bases at J, with 9 bases between.

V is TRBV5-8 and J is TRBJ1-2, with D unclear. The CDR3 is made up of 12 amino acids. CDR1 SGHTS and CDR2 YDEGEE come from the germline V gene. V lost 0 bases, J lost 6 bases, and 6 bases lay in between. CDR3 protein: CASSLDRNGYTF. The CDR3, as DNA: TGTGCCAGCAGCTTGGATCGCAATGGCTACACCTTC.

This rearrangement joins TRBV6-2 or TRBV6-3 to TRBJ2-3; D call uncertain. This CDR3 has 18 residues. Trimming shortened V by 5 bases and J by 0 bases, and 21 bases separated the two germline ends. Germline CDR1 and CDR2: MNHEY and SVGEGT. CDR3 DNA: TGTGCCAGCAGTCACAACCGGCTGGCCTTATATAGCACAGATACGCAGTATTTT. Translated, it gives CASSHNRLALYSTDTQYF.

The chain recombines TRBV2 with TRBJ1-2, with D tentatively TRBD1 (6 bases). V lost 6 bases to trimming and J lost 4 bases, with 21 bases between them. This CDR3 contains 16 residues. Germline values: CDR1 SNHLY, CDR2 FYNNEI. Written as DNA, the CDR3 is TGTGCCAGCAGCGGGAGGGGCCCCGGACAGCCCTATGGCTACACCTTC. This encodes CASSGRGPGQPYGYTF.

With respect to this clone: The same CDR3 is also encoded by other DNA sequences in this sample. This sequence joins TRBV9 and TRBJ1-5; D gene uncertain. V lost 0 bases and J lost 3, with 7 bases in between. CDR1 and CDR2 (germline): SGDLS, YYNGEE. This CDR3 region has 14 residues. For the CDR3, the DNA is TGTGCCAGCAGCGTAGGTTGGGACAATCAGCCCCAGCATTTT. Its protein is CASSVGWDNQPQHF.

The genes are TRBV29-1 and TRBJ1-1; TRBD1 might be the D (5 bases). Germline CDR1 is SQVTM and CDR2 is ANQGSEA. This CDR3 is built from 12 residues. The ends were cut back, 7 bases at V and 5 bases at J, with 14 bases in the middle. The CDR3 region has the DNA TGCAGCGCGCCCCAGGGAGGGACTGAAGCTTTCTTT. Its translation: CSAPQGGTEAFF.

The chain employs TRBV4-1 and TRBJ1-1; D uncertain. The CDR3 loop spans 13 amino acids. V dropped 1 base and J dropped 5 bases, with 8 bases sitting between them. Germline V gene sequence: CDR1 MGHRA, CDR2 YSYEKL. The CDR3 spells CASSQGSGTEAFF. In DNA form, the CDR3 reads TGCGCCAGCAGCCAAGGTTCCGGGACTGAAGCTTTCTTT.

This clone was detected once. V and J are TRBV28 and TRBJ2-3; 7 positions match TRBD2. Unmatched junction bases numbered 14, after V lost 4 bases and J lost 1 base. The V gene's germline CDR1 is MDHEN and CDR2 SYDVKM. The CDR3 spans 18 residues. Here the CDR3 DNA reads TGTGCCAGCAGTTCTGCCTTTGGGCGGGGGACGGGCACAGATACGCAGTATTTT. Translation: CASSSAFGRGTGTDTQYF.

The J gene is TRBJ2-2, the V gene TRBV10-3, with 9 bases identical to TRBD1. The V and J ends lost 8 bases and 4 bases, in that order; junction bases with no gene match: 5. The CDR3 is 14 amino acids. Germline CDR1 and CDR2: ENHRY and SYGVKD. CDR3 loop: CAIDRGAGTGELFF. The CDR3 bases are TGTGCCATCGACAGGGGGGCGGGCACCGGGGAGCTGTTTTTT.

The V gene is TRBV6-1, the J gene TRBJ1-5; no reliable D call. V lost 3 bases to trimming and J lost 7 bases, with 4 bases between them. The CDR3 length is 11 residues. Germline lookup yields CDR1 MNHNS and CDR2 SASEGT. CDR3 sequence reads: CASSDIQPQHF. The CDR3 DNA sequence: TGTGCCAGCAGTGATATCCAGCCCCAGCATTTT.

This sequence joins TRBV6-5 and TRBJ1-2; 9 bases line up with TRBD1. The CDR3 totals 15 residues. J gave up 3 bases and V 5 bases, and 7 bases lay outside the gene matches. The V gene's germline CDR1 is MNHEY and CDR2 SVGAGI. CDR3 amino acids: CASSPGQGSYYGYTF. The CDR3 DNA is TGTGCCAGCAGTCCGGGACAGGGATCCTACTATGGCTACACCTTC.

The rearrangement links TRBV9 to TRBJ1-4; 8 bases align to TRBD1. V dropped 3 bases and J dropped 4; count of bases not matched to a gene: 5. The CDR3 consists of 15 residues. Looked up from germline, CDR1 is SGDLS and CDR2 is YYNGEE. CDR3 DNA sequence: TGTGCCAGCAGCGCAGACAGGGGATATAATGAAAAACTGTTTTTT. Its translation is CASSADRGYNEKLFF. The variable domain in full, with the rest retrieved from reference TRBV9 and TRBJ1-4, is DSGVTQTPKHLITATGQRVTLRCSPRSGDLSVYWYQQSLDQGLQFLIQYYNGEERAKGNILERFSAQQFPDLHSELNLSSLELGDSALYFCASSADRGYNEKLFFGSGTQLSVL.

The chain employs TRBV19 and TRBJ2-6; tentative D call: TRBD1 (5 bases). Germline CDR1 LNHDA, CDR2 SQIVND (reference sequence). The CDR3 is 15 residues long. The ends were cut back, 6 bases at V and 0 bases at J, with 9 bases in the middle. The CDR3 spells CASSHRRSGANVLTF. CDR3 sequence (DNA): TGTGCCAGTAGCCACAGGCGCTCTGGGGCCAACGTCCTGACTTTC.

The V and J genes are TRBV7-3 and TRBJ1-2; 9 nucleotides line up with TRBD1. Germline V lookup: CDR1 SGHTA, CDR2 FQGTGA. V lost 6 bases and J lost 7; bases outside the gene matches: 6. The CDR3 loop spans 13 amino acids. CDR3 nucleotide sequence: TGTGCCAGCAGACGGACAGGGGAGGGTGGCTACACCTTC. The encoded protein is CASRRTGEGGYTF.

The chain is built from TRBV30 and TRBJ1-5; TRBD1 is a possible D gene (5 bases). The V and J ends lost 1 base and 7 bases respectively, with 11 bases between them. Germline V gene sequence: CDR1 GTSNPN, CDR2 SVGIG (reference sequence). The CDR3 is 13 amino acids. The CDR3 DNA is TGTGCCTGGAGTGGGCAGGGCAGCCAGCCCCAGCATTTT. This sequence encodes CAWSGQGSQPQHF.

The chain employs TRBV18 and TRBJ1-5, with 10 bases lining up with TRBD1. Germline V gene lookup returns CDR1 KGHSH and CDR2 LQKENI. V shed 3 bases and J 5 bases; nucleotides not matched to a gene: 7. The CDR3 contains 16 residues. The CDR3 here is CASSPPGQGFHQPQHF. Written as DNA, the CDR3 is TGTGCCAGCTCACCGCCGGGACAGGGGTTCCATCAGCCCCAGCATTTT.

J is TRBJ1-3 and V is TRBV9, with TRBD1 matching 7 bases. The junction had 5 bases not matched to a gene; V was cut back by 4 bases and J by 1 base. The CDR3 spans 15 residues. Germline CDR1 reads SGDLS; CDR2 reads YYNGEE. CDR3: CASSTTQGSGNTIYF. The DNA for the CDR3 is TGTGCCAGCAGCACAACACAGGGGTCTGGAAACACCATATATTTT.

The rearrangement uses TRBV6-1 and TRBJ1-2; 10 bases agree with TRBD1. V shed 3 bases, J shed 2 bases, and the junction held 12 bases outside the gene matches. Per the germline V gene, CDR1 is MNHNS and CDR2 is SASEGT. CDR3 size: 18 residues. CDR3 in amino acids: CASSETPFWDRGNYGYTF. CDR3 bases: TGTGCCAGCAGTGAGACGCCTTTCTGGGACAGGGGAAACTATGGCTACACCTTC.

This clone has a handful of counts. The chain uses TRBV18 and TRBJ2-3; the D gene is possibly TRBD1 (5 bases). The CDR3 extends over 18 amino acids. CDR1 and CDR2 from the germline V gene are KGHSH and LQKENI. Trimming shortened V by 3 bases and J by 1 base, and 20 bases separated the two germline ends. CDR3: CASSPTSRVFARTDTQYF. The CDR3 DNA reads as TGTGCCAGCTCACCCACCTCCAGGGTTTTCGCCCGCACAGATACGCAGTATTTT.

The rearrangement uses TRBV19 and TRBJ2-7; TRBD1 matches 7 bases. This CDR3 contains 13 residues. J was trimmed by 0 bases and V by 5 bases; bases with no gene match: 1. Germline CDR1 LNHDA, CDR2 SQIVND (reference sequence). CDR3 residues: CASSWTGSYEQYF. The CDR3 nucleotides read TGTGCCAGTAGTTGGACAGGCTCCTACGAGCAGTACTTC.

CDR3 loop: CSVDVGVNGNTIYF. CDR3 in DNA: TGCAGCGTTGATGTCGGGGTTAATGGAAACACCATATATTTT. The V gene is TRBV29-1, the J gene TRBJ1-3; D remains unclear. V dropped 3 bases and J dropped 3 bases, with 12 bases sitting between them. The CDR3 totals 14 residues. CDR1 SQVTM and CDR2 ANQGSEA come from the germline V gene.

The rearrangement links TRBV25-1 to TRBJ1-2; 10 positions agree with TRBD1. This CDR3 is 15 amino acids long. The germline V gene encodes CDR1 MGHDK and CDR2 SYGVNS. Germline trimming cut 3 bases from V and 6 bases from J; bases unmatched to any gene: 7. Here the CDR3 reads CASSELGTGDDGYTF. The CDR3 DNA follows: TGTGCCAGCAGTGAGTTAGGGACAGGGGACGATGGCTACACCTTC.

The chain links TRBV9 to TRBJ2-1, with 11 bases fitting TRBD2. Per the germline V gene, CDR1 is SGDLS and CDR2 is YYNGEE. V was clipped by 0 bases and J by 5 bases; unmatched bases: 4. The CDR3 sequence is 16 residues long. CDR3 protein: CASSVATSGGNNEQFF. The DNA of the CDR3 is TGTGCCAGCAGCGTAGCTACTAGCGGGGGTAACAATGAGCAGTTCTTC. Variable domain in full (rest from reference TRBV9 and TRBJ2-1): DSGVTQTPKHLITATGQRVTLRCSPRSGDLSVYWYQQSLDQGLQFLIQYYNGEERAKGNILERFSAQQFPDLHSELNLSSLELGDSALYFCASSVATSGGNNEQFFGPGTRLTVL.

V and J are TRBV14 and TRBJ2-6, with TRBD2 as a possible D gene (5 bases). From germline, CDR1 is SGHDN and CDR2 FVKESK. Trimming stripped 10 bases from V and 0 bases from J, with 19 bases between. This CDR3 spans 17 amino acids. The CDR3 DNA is TGTGCCACCAAGCACCGCGAGGGTAGCTCTGGGGCCAACGTCCTGACTTTC. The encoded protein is CATKHREGSSGANVLTF.

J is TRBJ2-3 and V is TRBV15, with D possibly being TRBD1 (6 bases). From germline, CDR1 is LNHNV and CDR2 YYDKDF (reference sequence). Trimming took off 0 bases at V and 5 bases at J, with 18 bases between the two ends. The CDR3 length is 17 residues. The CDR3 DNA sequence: TGTGCCACCAGCAGAGATGGTGGGGGCGGTTCTCAAGATACGCAGTATTTT. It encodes CATSRDGGGGSQDTQYF.

DNA of the CDR3: TGTGCCACCAGTGATTCAGGGATAAATGAAAAACTGTTTTTT. This sequence encodes CATSDSGINEKLFF. V and J are TRBV24-1 and TRBJ1-4; D might be TRBD1 (5 bases). The CDR3 covers 14 residues. The germline gives CDR1 KGHDR, CDR2 SFDVKD. The V end lost 2 bases, the J end lost 5 bases, and 8 bases lay between the germline ends.

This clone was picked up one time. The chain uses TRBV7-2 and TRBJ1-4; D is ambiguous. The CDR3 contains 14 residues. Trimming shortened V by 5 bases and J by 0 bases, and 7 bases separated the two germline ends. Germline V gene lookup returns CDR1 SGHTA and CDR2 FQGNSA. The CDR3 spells CASSPVATNEKLFF. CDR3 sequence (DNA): TGTGCCAGCAGCCCTGTTGCAACTAATGAAAAACTGTTTTTT.

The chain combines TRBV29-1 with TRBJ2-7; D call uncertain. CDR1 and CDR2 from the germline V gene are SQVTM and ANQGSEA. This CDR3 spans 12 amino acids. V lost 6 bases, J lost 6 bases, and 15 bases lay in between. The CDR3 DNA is TGCAGCGTGGGCAGTCCACAGTTCGAGCAGTACTTC. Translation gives CSVGSPQFEQYF.